This TCR beta chain appears in the sequencing data of a study of monozygotic twins with inflammatory bowel disease. TCRdb re-called the 5' RACE reads, yielding one record per CDR3 amino acid sequence without DNA. Found here are a few hundred thousand distinct CDR3 sequences; the top ten clones hold roughly 2.5%. The length of the CDR3 is 15 residues. Germline V gene data show CDR1 as SGHRS and CDR2 as YFSETQ. The gene calls are TRBV5-1 and TRBJ2-2; TCRdb outputs TRBD1, but without DNA this stays unchecked. This TCR was sampled from a human donor with ulcerative colitis or Crohn's disease, or a healthy co-twin of an affected twin (not recorded which). Specimen: blood. CDR3 amino acids: CASSLGGSNTGELFF.